The 26 T cell receptor beta chains reported below all come from one sample, sequenced in a study of blood T cell repertoires in COVID-19. The protocol was immunoSEQ multiplex PCR, while the TCRdb copy is restricted to in-frame clones and leaves out a portion. Of about 110,000 clones listed, approximately 87% are singletons. The sequenced sample was peripheral blood. The receptor set was obtained from a woman aged 55-69 years with acute or convalescent COVID-19.

This clone has more than one count but fewer than ten. The chain is built from TRBV4-1 and TRBJ2-3, with D tentatively TRBD1 (7 bases). Germline CDR1 MGHRA, CDR2 YSYEKL. This CDR3 region has 15 residues. Deletions cut 5 bases from V and 4 bases from J, with 16 bases between. The CDR3 DNA reads TGCGCCAGCAGCGCCTCAGGGGGGCAGGCAGATACGCAGTATTTT. Its protein product is CASSASGGQADTQYF.

This clone was seen more than once but under ten times. The chain carries TRBV29-1 and TRBJ2-5; D might be TRBD1 (6 bases). V was clipped by 6 bases and J by 2 bases, with 10 bases between them. The CDR3 loop spans 12 amino acids. Germline values: CDR1 SQVTM, CDR2 ANQGSEA. CDR3 DNA: TGCAGCGTGAAACAGGGACAAGAGACCCAGTACTTC. Amino acids: CSVKQGQETQYF.

The chain couples TRBV7-8 to TRBJ1-5; maybe TRBD1 (5 bases). The germline CDR1 and CDR2 sequences are SGHVS and FQNEAQ. V gave up 5 bases and J gave up 2 bases, with 7 bases separating them. The CDR3 spans 13 residues. The CDR3 coding sequence is TGTGCCAGCAGCCGGGGCGGCAATCAGCCCCAGCATTTT. As protein: CASSRGGNQPQHF.

This clone appeared once. The chain is built from TRBV12-3 or TRBV12-4 and TRBJ1-2; no definite D call. The CDR3 consists of 12 residues. Between the trimmed V and J ends, which lost 6 bases and 8 bases, there was a span of 13 bases. The CDR3 coding sequence is TGTGCCAGCAGACCTAAGAGGGCGGGCTACACCTTC. Its translation is CASRPKRAGYTF.

As to this clone: This specimen includes other DNA sequences encoding the same CDR3. The V and J genes are TRBV11-2 and TRBJ1-5; the match to TRBD1 covers 7 bases. The V gene end was trimmed by 1 base and the J gene end by 6 bases; junction bases not matched to a gene: 9. Germline V lookup: CDR1 SGHAT, CDR2 FQNNGV. This CDR3 comprises 16 residues. The CDR3 sequence is CASSLGDRGLGQPQHF. CDR3 coding DNA: TGTGCCAGCAGCTTAGGCGATAGGGGGCTGGGTCAGCCCCAGCATTTT.

The chain recombines TRBV5-4 with TRBJ1-1, with TRBD1 as a possible D gene (6 bases). Germline V gives CDR1 SGHNT, CDR2 YYREEE (reference sequence). The ends were cut back, 4 bases at V and 4 bases at J, with 17 bases in the middle. This CDR3 contains 15 residues. CDR3 DNA: TGTGCCAGCAGCCCCCTAACAGGGCAGGGCACTGAAGCTTTCTTT. Its translation is CASSPLTGQGTEAFF.

This rearrangement joins TRBV18 to TRBJ1-3; TRBD1 is a possible D gene (6 bases). Germline V CDR1 and CDR2: KGHSH, LQKENI. The CDR3 has 16 amino acids. V gave up 2 bases and J gave up 0 bases, with 11 bases separating them. CDR3: CASSPNRQASGNTIYF. CDR3 DNA: TGTGCCAGCTCACCAAATAGACAGGCCTCTGGAAACACCATATATTTT.

This chain uses TRBV5-1 with TRBJ1-3; D is uncertain. The CDR3 runs to 16 residues. Germline V lookup: CDR1 SGHRS, CDR2 YFSETQ. Trimming removed 0 bases at V and 0 bases at J, with 10 bases between. CDR3 in amino acids: CASSLAGGTSGNTIYF. CDR3 sequence (DNA): TGCGCCAGCAGCTTGGCTGGAGGTACCTCTGGAAACACCATATATTTT. The whole variable domain, filled in from reference TRBV5-1 and TRBJ1-3, reads KAGVTQTPRYLIKTRGQQVTLSCSPISGHRSVSWYQQTPGQGLQFLFEYFSETQRNKGNFPGRFSGRQFSNSRSEMNVSTLELGDSALYLCASSLAGGTSGNTIYFGEGSWLTVV.

The rearrangement uses TRBV2 and TRBJ2-7; 7 nucleotides agree with TRBD1. In germline, CDR1 is SNHLY, CDR2 FYNNEI. The CDR3 is 17 amino acids. The J segment lost 0 bases and the V segment lost 0 bases, leaving 8 bases of the junction unmatched. CDR3 DNA sequence: TGTGCCAGCAGTGAAGCGAGTTTACGGGACAGCTCCTACGAGCAGTACTTC. Translated: CASSEASLRDSSYEQYF.

V usage is TRBV7-9 and J usage is TRBJ1-1, with D uncertain. This CDR3 comprises 14 residues. The V end lost 1 base, the J end lost 6 bases, and 12 bases lay between the germline ends. CDR1 and CDR2 from the germline V gene are SEHNR and FQNEAQ (reference sequence). In nucleotides, the CDR3 is TGTGCCAGCAGCTTAGGGCCCGTGCAACCTGAAGCTTTCTTT. Protein: CASSLGPVQPEAFF. The full variable domain, completed using reference TRBV7-9 and TRBJ1-1, is DTGVSQNPRHKITKRGQNVTFRCDPISEHNRLYWYRQTLGQGPEFLTYFQNEAQLEKSRLLSDRFSAERPKGSFSTLEIQRTEQGDSAMYLCASSLGPVQPEAFFGQGTRLTVV.

The V call is TRBV5-1, the J call TRBJ2-7; TRBD2 aligns across 10 bases. J was trimmed by 3 bases and V by 4 bases; bases with no gene match: 4. This CDR3 comprises 14 residues. The germline gives CDR1 SGHRS, CDR2 YFSETQ. As DNA, the CDR3 is TGCGCCAGCAGCCCTAGCGGGGGAAACTACGAGCAGTACTTC. The encoded protein is CASSPSGGNYEQYF.

The chain links TRBV4-3 to TRBJ2-1; 8 bases are a match to TRBD2. The length of the CDR3 is 14 residues. Looked up from germline, CDR1 is LGHNA and CDR2 is YSLEER. V lost 2 bases, J lost 8 bases, and 5 bases stayed unmatched. CDR3 coding DNA: TGCGCCAGCAGCCAACTGGGACTAGGCCATGAGCAGTTCTTC. Translation: CASSQLGLGHEQFF.

The rearrangement joins TRBV7-3 to TRBJ1-5, with D maybe TRBD1 (5 bases). This CDR3 region has 14 residues. V lost 5 bases and J lost 5, with 13 bases in between. CDR1 is SGHTA, CDR2 FQGTGA, per germline. The CDR3 here is CASSTQGTDQPQHF. CDR3 bases: TGTGCCAGCAGCACGCAGGGTACGGATCAGCCCCAGCATTTT.

The chain joins TRBV5-1 to TRBJ2-7, with 7 nucleotides matching TRBD1. CDR3 size: 15 residues. V was pared by 3 bases and J by 4 bases, with 10 bases of the junction left unmatched. Germline assignment: CDR1 SGHRS and CDR2 YFSETQ. This CDR3 reads CASSWGLGQTYEQYF. The CDR3 coding sequence is TGCGCCAGCAGCTGGGGTCTGGGACAGACGTACGAGCAGTACTTC.

This chain joins TRBV28 and TRBJ1-3; a possible D gene is TRBD1 (6 bases). The CDR3 sequence is 17 residues long. V gave up 5 bases and J gave up 2 bases, with 19 bases separating them. Germline CDR1 reads MDHEN; CDR2 reads SYDVKM. As DNA, the CDR3 is TGTGCCAGCAGTCCAACAGTGGGGAAGGGGGCTGGAAACACCATATATTTT. The encoded protein is CASSPTVGKGAGNTIYF.

In this sample, this clone turned up a few times. The chain recombines TRBV30 with TRBJ2-5; possible D gene TRBD2, 5 bases. The V gene's germline CDR1 is GTSNPN and CDR2 SVGIG (reference sequence). The V gene lost 2 bases and the J gene lost 4 bases, with 11 bases spanning the gap. The CDR3 is 13 residues long. CDR3 sequence: CAWSRNAGETQYF. CDR3 nucleotides: TGTGCCTGGAGTAGGAACGCGGGAGAGACCCAGTACTTC.

The CDR3 is CASSPGERAPISYEQYF. CDR3 DNA sequence: TGTGCCAGCAGCCCTGGAGAGAGGGCTCCAATTTCCTACGAGCAGTACTTC. The chain couples TRBV5-6 to TRBJ2-7, with a possible D match to TRBD2 (5 bases). Deletions cut 4 bases from V and 1 base from J, with 21 bases between. The CDR3 covers 17 residues. Germline values: CDR1 SGHDT, CDR2 YYEEEE.

The chain couples TRBV27 to TRBJ2-3; D unresolved. Trimming cost V 3 bases and J 2 bases, with 12 bases left between them. CDR1 MNHEY and CDR2 SMNVEV come from the germline V gene (reference sequence). This CDR3 is 15 amino acids long. This CDR3 is CASSFVPGDTDTQYF. In DNA, the CDR3 is TGTGCCAGCAGTTTTGTTCCCGGAGACACAGATACGCAGTATTTT.

This clone occurred once. The chain employs TRBV5-4 and TRBJ2-3; tentative D call: TRBD1 (6 bases). CDR1 and CDR2 (germline): SGHNT, YYREEE (reference sequence). With 5 bases removed from V and 2 bases from J, the gap between germline ends came to 6 bases. This CDR3 has 12 amino acids. The CDR3 protein is CASRGATDTQYF. CDR3 nucleotide sequence: TGTGCCAGCAGGGGGGCCACAGATACGCAGTATTTT.

A few counts support this clone. The chain is built from TRBV7-9 and TRBJ2-2, with D maybe TRBD1 (5 bases). The V gene's germline CDR1 is SEHNR and CDR2 FQNEAQ (reference sequence). V lost 7 bases to trimming and J lost 4 bases, with 16 bases between them. This CDR3 region has 15 residues. The CDR3 here is CASTLGRQGTGELFF. DNA of the CDR3: TGTGCCAGCACCTTGGGGCGTCAGGGCACCGGGGAGCTGTTTTTT. The whole variable domain, remainder taken from reference TRBV7-9 and TRBJ2-2, is DTGVSQNPRHKITKRGQNVTFRCDPISEHNRLYWYRQTLGQGPEFLTYFQNEAQLEKSRLLSDRFSAERPKGSFSTLEIQRTEQGDSAMYLCASTLGRQGTGELFFGEGSRLTVL.

This clone was recorded once. The chain links TRBV6-5 to TRBJ1-2; a weak D match, TRBD1 (5 bases). Germline CDR1 and CDR2: MNHEY and SVGAGI. V lost 5 bases to trimming and J lost 4 bases, with 17 bases between them. CDR3 length: 15 amino acids. The CDR3 here is CASSPTGGGSYGYTF. The CDR3 region has the DNA TGTGCCAGCAGTCCAACCGGGGGGGGATCCTATGGCTACACCTTC.

CDR3 protein: CATSDYENTEAFF. In DNA form, the CDR3 reads TGTGCCACCAGTGACTATGAGAACACTGAAGCTTTCTTT. This chain links TRBV24-1 with TRBJ1-1; D ambiguous. The CDR3 has 13 amino acids. Germline CDR1 reads KGHDR; CDR2 reads SFDVKD. Deletions cut 4 bases from V and 1 base from J, with 6 bases between.

The chain uses TRBV3-1 (or the pseudogene TRBV3-2) and TRBJ2-2, with TRBD2 matching 7 bases. In germline, CDR1 is LGHDT, CDR2 YNNKEL (reference sequence). The V gene end was trimmed by 5 bases and the J gene end by 7 bases; junction bases not matched to a gene: 13. The CDR3 has 16 residues. The CDR3 loop reads CASSAPGGLDGGELFF. In nucleotides, the CDR3 is TGTGCCAGCAGCGCCCCGGGAGGACTAGACGGCGGGGAGCTGTTTTTT.

This chain uses TRBV28 with TRBJ2-4, with 11 bases identical to TRBD1. Trimming cost V 2 bases and J 7 bases; bases outside gene matches: 16. The CDR3 extends over 19 amino acids. CDR1 and CDR2 (germline): MDHEN, SYDVKM. DNA for the CDR3: TGTGCCAGCAGTTTAATCGTCGGTTCCATCCGGGACAGGGGGAACATTCAGTACTTC. Residues: CASSLIVGSIRDRGNIQYF.

This clone was seen more than once but under ten times. This rearrangement joins TRBV18 to TRBJ1-3; tentative D call: TRBD1 (6 bases). Germline values: CDR1 KGHSH, CDR2 LQKENI. This CDR3 contains 15 residues. Trimming took off 5 bases at V and 7 bases at J, with 18 bases between the two ends. The CDR3 DNA sequence: TGTGCCAGCTCATCCGCCGGGACAACGGCGAACACCATATATTTT. The encoded protein is CASSSAGTTANTIYF. Full variable domain (rest looked up from reference TRBV18 and TRBJ1-3): NAGVMQNPRHLVRRRGQEARLRCSPMKGHSHVYWYRQLPEEGLKFMVYLQKENIIDESGMPKERFSAEFPKEGPSILRIQQVVRGDSAAYFCASSSAGTTANTIYFGEGSWLTVV.

The chain couples TRBV2 to TRBJ1-3; TRBD1 agrees at 10 bases. The germline V gene has CDR1 SNHLY and CDR2 FYNNEI. J was trimmed by 4 bases and V by 6 bases; bases with no gene match: 9. CDR3 length: 16 amino acids. CDR3 DNA sequence: TGTGCCAGCAGCCGGGACAGGGGATCGAGAGGAAACACCATATATTTT. Translated: CASSRDRGSRGNTIYF.